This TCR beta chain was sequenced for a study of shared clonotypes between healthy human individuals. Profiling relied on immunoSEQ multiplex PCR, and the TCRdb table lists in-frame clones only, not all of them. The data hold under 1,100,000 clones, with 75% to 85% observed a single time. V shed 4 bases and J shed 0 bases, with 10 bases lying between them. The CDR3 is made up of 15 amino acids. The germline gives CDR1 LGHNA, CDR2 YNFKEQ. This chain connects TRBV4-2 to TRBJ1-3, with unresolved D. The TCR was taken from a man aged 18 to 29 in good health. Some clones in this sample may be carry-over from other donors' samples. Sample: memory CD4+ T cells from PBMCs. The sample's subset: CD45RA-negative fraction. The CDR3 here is CASSLDRDSGNTIYF. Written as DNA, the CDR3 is TGTGCCAGCAGCCTAGACCGTGACTCTGGAAACACCATATATTTT.